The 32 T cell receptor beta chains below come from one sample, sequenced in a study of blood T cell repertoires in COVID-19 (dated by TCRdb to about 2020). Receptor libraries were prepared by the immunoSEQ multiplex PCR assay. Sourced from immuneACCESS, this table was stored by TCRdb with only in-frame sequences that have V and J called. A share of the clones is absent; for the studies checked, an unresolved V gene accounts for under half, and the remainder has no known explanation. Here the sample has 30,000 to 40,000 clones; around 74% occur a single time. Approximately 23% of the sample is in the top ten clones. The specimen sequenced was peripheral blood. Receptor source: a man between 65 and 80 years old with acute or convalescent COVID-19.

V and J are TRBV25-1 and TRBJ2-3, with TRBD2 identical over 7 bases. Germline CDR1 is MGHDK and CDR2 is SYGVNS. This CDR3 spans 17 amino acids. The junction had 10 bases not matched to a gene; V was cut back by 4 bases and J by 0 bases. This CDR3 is CASSVLGAGTSTDTQYF. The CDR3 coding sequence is TGTGCCAGCAGTGTTTTAGGAGCGGGAACTAGCACAGATACGCAGTATTTT.

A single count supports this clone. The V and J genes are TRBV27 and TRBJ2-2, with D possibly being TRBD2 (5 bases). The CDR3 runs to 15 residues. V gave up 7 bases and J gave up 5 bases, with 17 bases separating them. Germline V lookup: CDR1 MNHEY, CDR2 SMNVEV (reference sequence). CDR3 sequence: CASNKGVGETGELFF. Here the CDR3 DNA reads TGTGCCAGCAATAAAGGTGTCGGGGAGACCGGGGAGCTGTTTTTT.

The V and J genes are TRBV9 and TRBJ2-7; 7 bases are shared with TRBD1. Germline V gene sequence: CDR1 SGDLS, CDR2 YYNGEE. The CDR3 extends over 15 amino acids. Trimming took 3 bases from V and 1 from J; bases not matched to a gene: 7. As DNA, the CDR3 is TGTGCCAGCAGCGGTGGGGCAGGGGGTTCCTACGAGCAGTACTTC. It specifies CASSGGAGGSYEQYF.

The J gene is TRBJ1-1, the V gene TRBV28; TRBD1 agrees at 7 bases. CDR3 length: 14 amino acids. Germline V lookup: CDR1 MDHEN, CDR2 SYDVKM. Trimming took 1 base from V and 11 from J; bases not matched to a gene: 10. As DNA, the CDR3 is TGTGCCAGCAGTTTATTACAGGGGCGCAGTCAGGCTTTCTTT. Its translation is CASSLLQGRSQAFF.

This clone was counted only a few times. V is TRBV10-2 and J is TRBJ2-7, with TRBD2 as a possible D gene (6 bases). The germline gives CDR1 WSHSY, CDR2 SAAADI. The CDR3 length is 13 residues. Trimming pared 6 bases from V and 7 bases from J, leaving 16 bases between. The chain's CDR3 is CASRRGRREEQYF. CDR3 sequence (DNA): TGCGCCAGCAGGCGGGGTCGGAGGGAGGAGCAGTACTTC.

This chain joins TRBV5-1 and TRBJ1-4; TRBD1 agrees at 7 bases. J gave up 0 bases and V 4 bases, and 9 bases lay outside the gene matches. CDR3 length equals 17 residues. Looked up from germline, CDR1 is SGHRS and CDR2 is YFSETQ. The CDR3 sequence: CASSPGQNSATNEKLFF. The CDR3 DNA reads TGCGCCAGCAGCCCGGGACAGAACTCCGCAACTAATGAAAAACTGTTTTTT.

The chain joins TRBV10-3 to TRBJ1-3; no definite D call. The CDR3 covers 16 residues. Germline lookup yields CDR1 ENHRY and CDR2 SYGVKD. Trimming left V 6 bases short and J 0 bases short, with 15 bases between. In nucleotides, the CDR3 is TGTGCCATCAGCTTATCCCTGGGGAGCTCTGGAAACACCATATATTTT. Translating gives CAISLSLGSSGNTIYF.

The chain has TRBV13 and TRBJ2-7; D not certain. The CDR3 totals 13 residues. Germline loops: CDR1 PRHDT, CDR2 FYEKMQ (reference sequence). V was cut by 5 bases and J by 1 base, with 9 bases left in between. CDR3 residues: CASSGPPSYEQYF. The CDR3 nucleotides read TGTGCCAGCAGCGGCCCCCCTTCCTACGAGCAGTACTTC.

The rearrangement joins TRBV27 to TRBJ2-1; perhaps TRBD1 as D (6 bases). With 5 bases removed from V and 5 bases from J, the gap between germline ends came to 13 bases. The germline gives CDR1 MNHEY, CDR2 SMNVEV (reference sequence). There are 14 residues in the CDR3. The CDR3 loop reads CASSQRTEDNEQFF. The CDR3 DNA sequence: TGTGCCAGCAGTCAACGGACAGAAGACAATGAGCAGTTCTTC.

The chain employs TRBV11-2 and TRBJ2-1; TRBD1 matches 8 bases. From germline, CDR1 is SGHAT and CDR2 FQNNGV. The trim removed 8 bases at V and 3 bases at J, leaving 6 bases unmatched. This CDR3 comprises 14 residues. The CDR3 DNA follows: TGTGCCAGCGGCGGACAGGGCCTCTACAATGAGCAGTTCTTC. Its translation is CASGGQGLYNEQFF.

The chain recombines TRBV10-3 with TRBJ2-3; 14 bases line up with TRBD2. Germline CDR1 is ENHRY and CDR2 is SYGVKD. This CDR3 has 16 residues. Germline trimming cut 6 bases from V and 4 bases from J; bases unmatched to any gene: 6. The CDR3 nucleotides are TGTGCCATCAGATTGGGACTAGCGGGAGTCTCAGATACGCAGTATTTT. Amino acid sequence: CAIRLGLAGVSDTQYF.

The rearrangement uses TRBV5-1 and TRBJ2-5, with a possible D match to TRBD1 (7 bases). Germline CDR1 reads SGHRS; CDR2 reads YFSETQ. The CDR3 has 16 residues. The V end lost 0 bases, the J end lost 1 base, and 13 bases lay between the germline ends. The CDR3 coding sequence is TGCGCCAGCAGCTTGGGGCCCCAGGGGGGCCAAGAGACCCAGTACTTC. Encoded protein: CASSLGPQGGQETQYF.

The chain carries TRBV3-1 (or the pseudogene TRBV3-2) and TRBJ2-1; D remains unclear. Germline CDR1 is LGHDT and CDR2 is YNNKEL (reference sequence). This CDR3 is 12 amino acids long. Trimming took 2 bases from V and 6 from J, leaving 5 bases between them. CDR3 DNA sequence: TGTGCCAGCAGCCAAACGGGCAATGAGCAGTTCTTC. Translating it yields CASSQTGNEQFF.

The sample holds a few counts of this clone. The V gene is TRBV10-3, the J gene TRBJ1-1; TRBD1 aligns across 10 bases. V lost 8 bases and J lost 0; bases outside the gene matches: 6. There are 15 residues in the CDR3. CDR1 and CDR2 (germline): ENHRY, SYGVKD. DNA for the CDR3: TGTGCCATCTGTACGACAGGGGGCATGAACACTGAAGCTTTCTTT. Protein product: CAICTTGGMNTEAFF.

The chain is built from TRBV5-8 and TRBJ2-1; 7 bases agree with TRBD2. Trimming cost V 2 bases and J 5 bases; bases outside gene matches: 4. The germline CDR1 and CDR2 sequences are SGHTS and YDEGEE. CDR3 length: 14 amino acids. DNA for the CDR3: TGTGCCAGCAGCTTCGGCGGGAGTAACAATGAGCAGTTCTTC. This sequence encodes CASSFGGSNNEQFF. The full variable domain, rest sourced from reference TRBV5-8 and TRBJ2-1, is EAGVTQSPTHLIKTRGQQATLRCSPISGHTSVYWYQQALGLGLQFLLWYDEGEERNRGNFPPRFSGRQFPNYSSELNVNALELEDSALYLCASSFGGSNNEQFFGPGTRLTVL.

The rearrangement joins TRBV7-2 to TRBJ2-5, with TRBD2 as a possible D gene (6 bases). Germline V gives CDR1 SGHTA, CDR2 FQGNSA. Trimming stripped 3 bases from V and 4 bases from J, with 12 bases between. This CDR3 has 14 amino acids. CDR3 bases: TGTGCCAGCAGCTTTGGAGGGAGCGCAGAGACCCAGTACTTC. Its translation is CASSFGGSAETQYF.

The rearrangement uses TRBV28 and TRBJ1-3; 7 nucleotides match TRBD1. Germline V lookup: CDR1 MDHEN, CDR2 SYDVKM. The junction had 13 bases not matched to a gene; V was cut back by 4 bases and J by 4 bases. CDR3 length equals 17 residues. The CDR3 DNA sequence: TGTGCCAGCAGTTCTCCACTACGGGACAGAAAAGGAAACACCATATATTTT. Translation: CASSSPLRDRKGNTIYF. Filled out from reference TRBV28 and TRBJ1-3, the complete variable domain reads DVKVTQSSRYLVKRTGEKVFLECVQDMDHENMFWYRQDPGLGLRLIYFSYDVKMKEKGDIPEGYSVSREKKERFSLILESASTNQTSMYLCASSSPLRDRKGNTIYFGEGSWLTVV.

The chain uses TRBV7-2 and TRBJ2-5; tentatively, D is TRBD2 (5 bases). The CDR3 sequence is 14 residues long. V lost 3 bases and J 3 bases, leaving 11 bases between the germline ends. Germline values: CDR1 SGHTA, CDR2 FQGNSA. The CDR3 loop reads CASSFQAREETQYF. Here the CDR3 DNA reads TGTGCCAGCAGCTTCCAGGCGCGGGAAGAGACCCAGTACTTC.

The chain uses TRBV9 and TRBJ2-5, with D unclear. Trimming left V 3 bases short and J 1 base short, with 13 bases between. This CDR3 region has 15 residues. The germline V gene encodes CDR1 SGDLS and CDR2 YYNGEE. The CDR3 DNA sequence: TGTGCCAGCAGCGGCGCCCCACTCCCCCAAGAGACCCAGTACTTC. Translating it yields CASSGAPLPQETQYF.

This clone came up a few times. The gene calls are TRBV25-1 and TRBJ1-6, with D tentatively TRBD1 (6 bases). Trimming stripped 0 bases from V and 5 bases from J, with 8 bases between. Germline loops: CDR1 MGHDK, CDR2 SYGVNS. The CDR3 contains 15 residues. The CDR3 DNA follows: TGTGCCAGCAGTGAATACGGGACAAATAATTCACCCCTCCACTTT. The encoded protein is CASSEYGTNNSPLHF. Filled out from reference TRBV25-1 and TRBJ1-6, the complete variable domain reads EADIYQTPRYLVIGTGKKITLECSQTMGHDKMYWYQQDPGMELHLIHYSYGVNSTEKGDLSSESTVSRIRTEHFPLTLESARPSHTSQYLCASSEYGTNNSPLHFGNGTRLTVT.

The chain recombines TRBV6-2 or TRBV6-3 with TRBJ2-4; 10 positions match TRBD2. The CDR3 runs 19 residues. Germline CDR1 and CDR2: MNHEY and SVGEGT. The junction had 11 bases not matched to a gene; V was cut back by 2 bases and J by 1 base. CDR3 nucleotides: TGTGCCAGCAGTTACGTGGTGACTAGCGGGTGGGGGGCCAAAAACATTCAGTACTTC. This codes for CASSYVVTSGWGAKNIQYF.

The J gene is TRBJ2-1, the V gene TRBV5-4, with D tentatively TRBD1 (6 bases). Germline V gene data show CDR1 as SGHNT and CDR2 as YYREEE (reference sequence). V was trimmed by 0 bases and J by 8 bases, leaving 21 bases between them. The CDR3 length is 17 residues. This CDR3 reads CASSLVPPQGRGDEQFF. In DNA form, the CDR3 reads TGTGCCAGCAGCTTGGTTCCCCCACAGGGAAGGGGCGATGAGCAGTTCTTC.

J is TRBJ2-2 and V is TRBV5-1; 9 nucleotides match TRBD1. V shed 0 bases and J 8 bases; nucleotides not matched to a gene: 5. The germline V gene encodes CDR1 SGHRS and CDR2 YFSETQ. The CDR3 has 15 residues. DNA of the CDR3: TGCGCCAGCAGCTTGGTGGGGGACAGGGCTGGGGAGCTGTTTTTT. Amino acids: CASSLVGDRAGELFF. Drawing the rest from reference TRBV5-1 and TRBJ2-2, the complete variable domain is KAGVTQTPRYLIKTRGQQVTLSCSPISGHRSVSWYQQTPGQGLQFLFEYFSETQRNKGNFPGRFSGRQFSNSRSEMNVSTLELGDSALYLCASSLVGDRAGELFFGEGSRLTVL.

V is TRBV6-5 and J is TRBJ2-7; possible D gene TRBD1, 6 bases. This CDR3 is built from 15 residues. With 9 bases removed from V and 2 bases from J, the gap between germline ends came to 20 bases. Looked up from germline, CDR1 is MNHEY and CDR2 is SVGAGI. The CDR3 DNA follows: TGTGCCAGTGGGCTTTGGGGGCGCGGAACCTACGAGCAGTACTTC. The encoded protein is CASGLWGRGTYEQYF.

As DNA, the CDR3 is TGTGCCAGCAGCCTCCCGGGGGCAACTAATGAAAAACTGTTTTTT. It is translated as CASSLPGATNEKLFF. The rearrangement uses TRBV21-1 and TRBJ1-4. TRBV21-1 is termed a pseudogene. The CDR3 has 15 amino acids.

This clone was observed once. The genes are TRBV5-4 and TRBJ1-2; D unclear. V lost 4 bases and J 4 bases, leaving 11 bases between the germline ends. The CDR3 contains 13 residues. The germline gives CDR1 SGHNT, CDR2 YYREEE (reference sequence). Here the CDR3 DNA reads TGTGCCAGCAGCCCTTCAACCGGCTATGGCTACACCTTC. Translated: CASSPSTGYGYTF.

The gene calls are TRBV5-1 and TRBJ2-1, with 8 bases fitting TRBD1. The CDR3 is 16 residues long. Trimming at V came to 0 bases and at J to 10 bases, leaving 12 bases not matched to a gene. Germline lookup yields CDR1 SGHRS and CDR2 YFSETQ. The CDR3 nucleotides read TGCGCCAGCAGCTTGGGCGCCAACAGGGGGGATTCGGAGCAGTTCTTC. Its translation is CASSLGANRGDSEQFF.

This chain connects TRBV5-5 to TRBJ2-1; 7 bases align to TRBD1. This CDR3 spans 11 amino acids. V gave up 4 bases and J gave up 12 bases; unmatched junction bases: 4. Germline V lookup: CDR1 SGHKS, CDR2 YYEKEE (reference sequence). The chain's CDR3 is CASSPGQVQFF. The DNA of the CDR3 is TGTGCCAGCAGCCCCGGACAGGTGCAGTTCTTC.

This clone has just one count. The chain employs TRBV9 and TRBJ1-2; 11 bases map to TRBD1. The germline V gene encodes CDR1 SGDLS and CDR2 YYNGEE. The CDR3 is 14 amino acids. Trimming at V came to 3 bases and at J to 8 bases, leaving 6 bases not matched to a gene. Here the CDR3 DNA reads TGTGCCAGCAGCGCTGGGACAGGGGGAGGGGGCTACACCTTC. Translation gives CASSAGTGGGGYTF.

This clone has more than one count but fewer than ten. The CDR3 sequence is CASSQEVDSPTF. The CDR3 coding sequence is TGCGCCAGCAGCCAAGAAGTGGACAGTCCCACCTTC. J is TRBJ1-2 and V is TRBV4-3; tentative D call: TRBD1 (6 bases). The CDR3 is made up of 12 amino acids. Germline lookup yields CDR1 LGHNA and CDR2 YSLEER. With 0 bases removed from V and 13 bases from J, the gap between germline ends came to 12 bases.

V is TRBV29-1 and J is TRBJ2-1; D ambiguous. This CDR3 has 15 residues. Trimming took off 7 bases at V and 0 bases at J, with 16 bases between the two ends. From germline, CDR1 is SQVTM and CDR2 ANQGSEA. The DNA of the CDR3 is TGCAGCGGGGGTCTCGGGTCCAGCTCCTACAATGAGCAGTTCTTC. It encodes CSGGLGSSSYNEQFF.

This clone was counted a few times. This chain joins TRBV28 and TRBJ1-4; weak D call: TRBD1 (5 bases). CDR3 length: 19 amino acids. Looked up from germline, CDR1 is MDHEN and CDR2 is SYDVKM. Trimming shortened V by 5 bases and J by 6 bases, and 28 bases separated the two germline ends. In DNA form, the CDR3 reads TGTGCCAGCAGTCTAATAGAATCGAGCGGAGGGGCGCGGGATGAAAAACTGTTTTTT. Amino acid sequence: CASSLIESSGGARDEKLFF.